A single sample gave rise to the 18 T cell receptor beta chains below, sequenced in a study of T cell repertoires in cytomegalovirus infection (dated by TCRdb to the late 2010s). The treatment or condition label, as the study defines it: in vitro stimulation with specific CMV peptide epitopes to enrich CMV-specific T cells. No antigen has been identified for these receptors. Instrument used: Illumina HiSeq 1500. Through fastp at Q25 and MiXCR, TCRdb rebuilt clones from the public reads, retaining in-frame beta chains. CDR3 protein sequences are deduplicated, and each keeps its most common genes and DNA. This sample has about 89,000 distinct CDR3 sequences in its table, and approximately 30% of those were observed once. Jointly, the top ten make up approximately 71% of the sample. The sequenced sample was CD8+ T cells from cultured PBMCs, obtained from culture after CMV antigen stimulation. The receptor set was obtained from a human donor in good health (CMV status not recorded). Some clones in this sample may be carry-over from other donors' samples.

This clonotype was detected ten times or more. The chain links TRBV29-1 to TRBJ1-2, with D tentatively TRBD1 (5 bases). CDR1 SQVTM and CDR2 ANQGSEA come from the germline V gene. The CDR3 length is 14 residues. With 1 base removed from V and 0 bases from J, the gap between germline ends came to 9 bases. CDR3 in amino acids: CSVEGGTSNYGYTF. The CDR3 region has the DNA TGCAGCGTTGAAGGGGGCACATCTAACTATGGCTACACCTTC.

The CDR3 here is CASSLEMASSYEQYF. DNA of the CDR3: TGTGCCAGCAGCTTAGAGATGGCGAGCTCCTACGAGCAGTACTTC. The V call is TRBV11-2, the J call TRBJ2-7; D not certain. CDR1 and CDR2 (germline): SGHAT, FQNNGV. Trimming left V 0 bases short and J 0 bases short, with 9 bases between. CDR3 size: 15 residues.

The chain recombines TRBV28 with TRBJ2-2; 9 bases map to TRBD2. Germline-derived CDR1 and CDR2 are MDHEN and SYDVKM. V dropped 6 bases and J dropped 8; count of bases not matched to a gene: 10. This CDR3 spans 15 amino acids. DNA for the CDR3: TGTGCCAGCAGCCCCCCTAGCGGGATGATGGGGGAGCTGTTTTTT. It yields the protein CASSPPSGMMGELFF.

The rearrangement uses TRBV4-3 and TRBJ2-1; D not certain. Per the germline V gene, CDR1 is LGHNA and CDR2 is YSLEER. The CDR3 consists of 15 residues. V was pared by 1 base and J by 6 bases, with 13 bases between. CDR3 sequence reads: CASSQGPSPSNEQFF. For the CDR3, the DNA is TGCGCCAGCAGCCAAGGACCTTCCCCGTCCAATGAGCAGTTCTTC.

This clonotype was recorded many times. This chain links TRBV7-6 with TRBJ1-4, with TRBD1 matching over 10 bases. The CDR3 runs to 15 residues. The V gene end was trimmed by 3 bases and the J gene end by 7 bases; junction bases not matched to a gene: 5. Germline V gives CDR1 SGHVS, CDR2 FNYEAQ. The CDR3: CASSLTGGEVEKLFF. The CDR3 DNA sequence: TGTGCCAGCAGCTTGACAGGGGGCGAAGTTGAAAAACTGTTTTTT.

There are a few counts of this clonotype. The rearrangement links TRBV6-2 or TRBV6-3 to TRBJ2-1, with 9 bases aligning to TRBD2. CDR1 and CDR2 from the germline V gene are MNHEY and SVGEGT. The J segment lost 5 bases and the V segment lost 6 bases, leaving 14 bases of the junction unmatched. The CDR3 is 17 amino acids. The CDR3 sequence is CASSHIPVAGANNEQFF. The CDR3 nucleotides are TGTGCCAGCAGCCACATCCCCGTAGCGGGGGCCAACAATGAGCAGTTCTTC.

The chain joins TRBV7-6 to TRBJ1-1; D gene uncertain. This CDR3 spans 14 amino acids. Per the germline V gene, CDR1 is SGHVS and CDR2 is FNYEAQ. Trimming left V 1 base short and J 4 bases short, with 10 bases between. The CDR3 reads CASSLEGSTTEAFF. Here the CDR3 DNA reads TGTGCCAGCAGCTTAGAAGGGTCGACCACTGAAGCTTTCTTT. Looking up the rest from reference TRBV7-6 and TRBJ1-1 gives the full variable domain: GAGVSQSPRYKVTKRGQDVALRCDPISGHVSLYWYRQALGQGPEFLTYFNYEAQQDKSGLPNDRFSAERPEGSISTLTIQRTEQRDSAMYRCASSLEGSTTEAFFGQGTRLTVV.

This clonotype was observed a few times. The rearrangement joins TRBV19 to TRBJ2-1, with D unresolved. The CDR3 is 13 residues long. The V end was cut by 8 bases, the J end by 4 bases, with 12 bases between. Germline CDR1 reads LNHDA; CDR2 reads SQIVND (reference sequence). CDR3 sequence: CASSQGPYNEQFF. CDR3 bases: TGTGCCAGTTCTCAAGGGCCGTACAATGAGCAGTTCTTC.

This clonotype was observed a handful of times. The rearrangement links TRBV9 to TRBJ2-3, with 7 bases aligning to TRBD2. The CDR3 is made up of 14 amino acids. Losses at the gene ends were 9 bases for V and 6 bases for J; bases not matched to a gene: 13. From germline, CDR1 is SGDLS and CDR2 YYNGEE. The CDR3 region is CATRVAGPNDTQYF. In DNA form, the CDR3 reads TGTGCCACCAGAGTAGCGGGCCCCAATGATACGCAGTATTTT.

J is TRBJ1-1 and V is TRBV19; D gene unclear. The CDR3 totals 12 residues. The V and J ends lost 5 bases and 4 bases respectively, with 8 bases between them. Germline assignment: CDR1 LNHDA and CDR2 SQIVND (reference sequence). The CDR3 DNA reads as TGTGCCAGTAGTCCAATCGGCACTGAAGCTTTCTTT. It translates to CASSPIGTEAFF.

The CDR3, as DNA: TGTGCCAGCAGCCCTGCCCTCGGGACAGGGTTCCCCTACGAGCAGTACTTC. It specifies CASSPALGTGFPYEQYF. V is TRBV6-5 and J is TRBJ2-7, with TRBD1 matching 9 bases. This CDR3 contains 17 residues. J lost 2 bases, V lost 6 bases, and 14 bases had no gene match. Per germline, CDR1 MNHEY and CDR2 SVGAGI.

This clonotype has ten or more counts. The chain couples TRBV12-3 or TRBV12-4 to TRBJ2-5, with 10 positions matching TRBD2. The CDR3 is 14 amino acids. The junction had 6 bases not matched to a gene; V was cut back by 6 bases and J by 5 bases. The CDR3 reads CASRPSGGGETQYF. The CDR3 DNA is TGTGCCAGCAGGCCTAGCGGGGGCGGTGAGACCCAGTACTTC.

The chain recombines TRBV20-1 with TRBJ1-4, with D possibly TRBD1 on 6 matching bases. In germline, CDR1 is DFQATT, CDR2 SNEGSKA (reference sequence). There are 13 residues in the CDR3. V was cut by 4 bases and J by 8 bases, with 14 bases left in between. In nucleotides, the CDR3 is TGCAGTGCTAAGACAGGATCGGTAGAAAAACTGTTTTTT. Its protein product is CSAKTGSVEKLFF.

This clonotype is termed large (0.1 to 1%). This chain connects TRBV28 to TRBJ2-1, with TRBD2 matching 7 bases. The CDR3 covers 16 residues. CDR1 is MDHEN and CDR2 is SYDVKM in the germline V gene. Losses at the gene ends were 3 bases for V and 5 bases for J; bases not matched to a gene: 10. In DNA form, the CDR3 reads TGTGCCAGCAGTTTCCCGGAAGGGAGGGTGGACAATGAGCAGTTCTTC. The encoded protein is CASSFPEGRVDNEQFF.

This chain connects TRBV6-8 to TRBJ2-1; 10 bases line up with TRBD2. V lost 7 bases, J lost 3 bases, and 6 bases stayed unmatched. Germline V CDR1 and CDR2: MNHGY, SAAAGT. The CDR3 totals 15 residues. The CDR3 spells CASTSSGGVYNEQFF. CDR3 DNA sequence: TGTGCCAGCACTTCCAGCGGGGGGGTCTACAATGAGCAGTTCTTC.

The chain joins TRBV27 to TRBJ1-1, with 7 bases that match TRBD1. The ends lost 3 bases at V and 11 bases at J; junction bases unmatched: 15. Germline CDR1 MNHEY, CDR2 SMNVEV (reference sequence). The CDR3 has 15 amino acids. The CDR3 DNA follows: TGTGCCAGCAGTTTTGTAACAGGGGCGACCGAGATGGCTTTCTTT. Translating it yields CASSFVTGATEMAFF.

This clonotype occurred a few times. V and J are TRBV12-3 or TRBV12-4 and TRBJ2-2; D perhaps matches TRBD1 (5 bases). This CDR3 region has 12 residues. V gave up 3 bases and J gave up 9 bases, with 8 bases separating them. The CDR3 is CASSFSGRELFF. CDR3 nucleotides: TGTGCCAGCAGTTTTTCAGGGCGGGAGCTGTTTTTT.

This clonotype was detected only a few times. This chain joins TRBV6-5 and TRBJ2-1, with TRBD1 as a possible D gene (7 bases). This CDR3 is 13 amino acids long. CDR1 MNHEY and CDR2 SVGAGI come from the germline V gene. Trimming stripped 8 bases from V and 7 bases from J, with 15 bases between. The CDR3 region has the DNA TGTGCCAGCGGCCAGGGGGGTTCAAATGAGCAGTTCTTC. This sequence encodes CASGQGGSNEQFF.